A selection of T cell receptor beta chains follows, all from one sample in a study of T cells in Graves' hyperthyroidism and ophthalmopathy. TCRdb reprocessed the multiplex PCR reads with MiXCR, giving one entry per CDR3 protein. The top ten clones hold over 35% of a sample with around 200,000 distinct CDR3 sequences, around 20% of them seen once. Sequences were obtained from blood. The receptors come from a man in his forties with Graves' hyperthyroidism. The CDR3 runs from the conserved cysteine through the conserved F or W. The D gene is left open where the match is weak. Clone size, where shown, is once, few, many, or a class for clones that have expanded.

clone size: -; V gene: TRBV4-1; J gene: TRBJ2-7; D gene: TRBD1; CDR3 protein: CASSQGQGPGSGEQYF; CDR3 DNA: TGCGCCAGCAGCCAGGGACAGGGGCCCGGGTCGGGCGAGCAGTACTTC
clone size: -; V gene: TRBV9; J gene: TRBJ2-5; D gene: -; CDR3 protein: CASSVGPRPQETQYF; CDR3 DNA: TGTGCCAGCAGCGTAGGTCCCCGCCCCCAGGAGACCCAGTACTTC
clone size: -; V gene: TRBV30; J gene: TRBJ1-1; D gene: TRBD1; CDR3 protein: CAWSVQGGGTEAFF; CDR3 DNA: TGTGCCTGGAGTGTACAGGGGGGCGGCACTGAAGCTTTCTTT
clone size: few; V gene: TRBV7-3; J gene: TRBJ2-1; D gene: -; CDR3 protein: CASSPWGSYNEQFF; CDR3 DNA: TGTGCCAGCAGCCCCTGGGGCTCCTACAATGAGCAGTTCTTC
clone size: -; V gene: TRBV12-3/TRBV12-4; J gene: TRBJ1-6; D gene: TRBD1; CDR3 protein: CASSTNDRGLGNSPLHF; CDR3 DNA: TGTGCCAGCAGTACAAATGACAGGGGGCTGGGTAATTCACCCCTCCACTTT
clone size: once; V gene: TRBV2; J gene: TRBJ2-4; D gene: -; CDR3 protein: CASSEALPVAKNIQYF; CDR3 DNA: TGTGCCAGCAGTGAAGCGCTTCCGGTAGCCAAAAACATTCAGTACTTC
clone size: many; V gene: TRBV28; J gene: TRBJ1-2; D gene: -; CDR3 protein: CASSLVGNGYTF; CDR3 DNA: TGTGCCAGCAGTTTAGTGGGAAATGGCTACACCTTC
clone size: -; V gene: TRBV3-1; J gene: TRBJ2-7; D gene: -; CDR3 protein: CASSQDMGFSYEQYF; CDR3 DNA: TGTGCCAGCAGCCAAGATATGGGCTTCTCCTACGAGCAGTACTTC
clone size: many; V gene: TRBV9; J gene: TRBJ2-3; D gene: -; CDR3 protein: CASSVQGVDTQYF; CDR3 DNA: TGTGCCAGCAGCGTACAGGGTGTTGATACGCAGTATTTT
clone size: few; V gene: TRBV6-1; J gene: TRBJ1-2; D gene: -; CDR3 protein: CASGKEIDYGYTF; CDR3 DNA: TGTGCCAGCGGTAAGGAGATAGACTATGGCTACACCTTC
clone size: many; V gene: TRBV20-1; J gene: TRBJ2-5; D gene: -; CDR3 protein: CSATQGRTSGEYF; CDR3 DNA: TGCAGTGCTACCCAGGGACGGACGTCGGGGGAGTACTTC
clone size: many; V gene: TRBV13; J gene: TRBJ2-2; D gene: TRBD1; CDR3 protein: CASSSAVEAGTELWYTGELFF; CDR3 DNA: TGTGCCAGCAGCTCCGCCGTCGAGGCCGGGACAGAGCTTTGGTACACCGGGGAGCTGTTTTTT
clone size: few; V gene: TRBV19; J gene: TRBJ2-5; D gene: -; CDR3 protein: CASSITQRQETQYF; CDR3 DNA: TGTGCCAGTAGTATAACACAGAGACAAGAGACCCAGTACTTC
clone size: many; V gene: TRBV7-2; J gene: TRBJ2-3; D gene: -; CDR3 protein: CASSPTGRTDTQYF; CDR3 DNA: TGTGCCAGCAGCCCGACAGGACGCACAGATACGCAGTATTTT
clone size: -; V gene: TRBV5-6; J gene: TRBJ1-3; D gene: -; CDR3 protein: CASSNRGGAGNTIYF; CDR3 DNA: TGTGCCAGCAGCAACCGGGGGGGAGCTGGAAACACCATATATTTT
clone size: many; V gene: TRBV11-3; J gene: TRBJ2-7; D gene: TRBD1; CDR3 protein: CASSSGGILYEQYF; CDR3 DNA: TGTGCCAGCAGCTCAGGGGGCATACTCTACGAGCAGTACTTC
clone size: few; V gene: TRBV20-1; J gene: TRBJ2-5; D gene: TRBD2; CDR3 protein: CSARDRRGGTETQYF; CDR3 DNA: TGCAGTGCTAGAGATCGACGGGGGGGCACGGAGACCCAGTACTTC
clone size: few; V gene: TRBV7-2; J gene: TRBJ1-1; D gene: -; CDR3 protein: CASSHEGRTEAFF; CDR3 DNA: TGTGCCAGCAGCCACGAGGGAAGGACTGAAGCTTTCTTT
clone size: many; V gene: TRBV3-1; J gene: TRBJ2-3; D gene: TRBD2; CDR3 protein: CASSQSGVGTDTQYF; CDR3 DNA: TGTGCCAGCAGCCAAAGCGGGGTGGGCACAGATACGCAGTATTTT
clone size: -; V gene: TRBV7-2; J gene: TRBJ2-2; D gene: TRBD2; CDR3 protein: CASSLATSGDPNTGELFF; CDR3 DNA: TGTGCCAGCAGCTTAGCTACTAGCGGGGATCCGAACACCGGGGAGCTGTTTTTT
clone size: -; V gene: TRBV7-2; J gene: TRBJ1-5; D gene: -; CDR3 protein: CASSLLPGGNQPQHF; CDR3 DNA: TGTGCCAGCAGCTTACTTCCAGGGGGCAATCAGCCCCAGCATTTT
clone size: many; V gene: TRBV20-1; J gene: TRBJ2-1; D gene: TRBD1; CDR3 protein: CSARDRTGYDEQFF; CDR3 DNA: TGCAGTGCTAGAGATAGGACAGGGTATGATGAGCAGTTCTTC
clone size: few; V gene: TRBV5-6; J gene: TRBJ1-2; D gene: -; CDR3 protein: CASSLMGRRAFDGYTF; CDR3 DNA: TGTGCCAGCAGCTTGATGGGACGGCGGGCCTTCGATGGCTACACCTTC
clone size: many; V gene: TRBV28; J gene: TRBJ2-5; D gene: -; CDR3 protein: CASSPIWGNRDRHHGYF; CDR3 DNA: TGTGCCAGCAGTCCAATATGGGGGAACAGGGACCGACACCATGGGTACTTC
clone size: many; V gene: TRBV20-1; J gene: TRBJ2-7; D gene: -; CDR3 protein: CSASAYTYSYEQYF; CDR3 DNA: TGCAGTGCTAGTGCGTACACATACTCCTACGAGCAGTACTTC
clone size: many; V gene: TRBV29-1; J gene: TRBJ2-7; D gene: TRBD1; CDR3 protein: CSVEFGQGAGGGEQYF; CDR3 DNA: TGCAGCGTTGAATTCGGACAGGGGGCCGGGGGTGGAGAGCAGTACTTC
clone size: many; V gene: TRBV29-1; J gene: TRBJ2-3; D gene: TRBD1; CDR3 protein: CSVERQGGDTQYF; CDR3 DNA: TGCAGCGTTGAGCGACAGGGGGGAGATACGCAGTATTTT
clone size: few; V gene: TRBV2; J gene: TRBJ2-7; D gene: TRBD2; CDR3 protein: CASGETSGVTLGYEQYF; CDR3 DNA: TGTGCCAGCGGTGAGACTAGCGGGGTGACGTTGGGGTACGAGCAGTACTTC
clone size: few; V gene: TRBV25-1; J gene: TRBJ1-6; D gene: TRBD1; CDR3 protein: CASSESRTGLISPLHF; CDR3 DNA: TGTGCCAGCAGTGAAAGTAGGACAGGGTTGATTTCACCCCTCCACTTT
clone size: few; V gene: TRBV5-6; J gene: TRBJ1-4; D gene: -; CDR3 protein: CASTRMQGRLEKLFF; CDR3 DNA: TGTGCCAGCACCCGTATGCAGGGACGGCTCGAAAAACTGTTTTTT
clone size: many; V gene: TRBV29-1; J gene: TRBJ1-1; D gene: -; CDR3 protein: CSVDVTRTEAFF; CDR3 DNA: TGCAGCGTTGACGTGACCCGCACTGAAGCTTTCTTT
clone size: many; V gene: TRBV2; J gene: TRBJ1-1; D gene: -; CDR3 protein: CASSELTGRMNTEAFF; CDR3 DNA: TGTGCCAGCAGTGAACTGACGGGACGGATGAACACTGAAGCTTTCTTT
clone size: many; V gene: TRBV5-1; J gene: TRBJ2-3; D gene: -; CDR3 protein: CASSLYGSYTDTQYF; CDR3 DNA: TGCGCCAGCAGCTTGTATGGCAGCTACACAGATACGCAGTATTTT
clone size: many; V gene: TRBV3-1; J gene: TRBJ1-4; D gene: -; CDR3 protein: CASSQQGVREKLFF; CDR3 DNA: TGTGCCAGCAGCCAACAGGGCGTTCGGGAAAAACTGTTTTTT